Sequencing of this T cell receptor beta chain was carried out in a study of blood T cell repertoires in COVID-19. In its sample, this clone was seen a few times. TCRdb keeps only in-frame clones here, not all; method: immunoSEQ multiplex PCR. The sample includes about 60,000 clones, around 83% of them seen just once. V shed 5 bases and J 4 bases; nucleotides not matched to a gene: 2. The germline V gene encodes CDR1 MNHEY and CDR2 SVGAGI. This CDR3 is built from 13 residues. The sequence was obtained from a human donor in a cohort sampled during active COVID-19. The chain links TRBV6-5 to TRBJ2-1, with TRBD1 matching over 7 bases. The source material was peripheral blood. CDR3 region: CASSRDSYNEQFF. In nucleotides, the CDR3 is TGTGCCAGCAGTCGGGACAGTTACAATGAGCAGTTCTTC.